This T cell receptor beta chain originates from a study of STAT5B mutations in CD4+ large granular lymphocyte leukemia. Study-wide findings and caveats: Without putative leukemic clones, patient CD4-sorted repertoires remained more clonal than healthy CD4+ repertoires. Compared with healthy controls (2/35), patient top clones favored TRBV06 (8/27).

J was trimmed by 4 bases and V by 6 bases; bases with no gene match: 5. The germline CDR1 and CDR2 sequences are MNHEY and SVGAGI. The CDR3 is 15 amino acids. The protocol was immunoSEQ multiplex PCR, while the TCRdb copy is restricted to in-frame clones and leaves out a portion. The sample yields around 34,000 clones, around four fifths seen once. Details on this clone: Its antigen is undetermined.

Specimen: CD4+ T cells from blood buffy coats. The rearrangement links TRBV6-5 to TRBJ2-5; 13 bases line up with TRBD2. The receptor was isolated from a human donor in good health. The CDR3 spells CASRRTSGGGETQYF. CDR3 nucleotides: TGTGCCAGCAGGAGGACTAGCGGGGGCGGAGAGACCCAGTACTTC.